The rows below give T cell receptor beta chains drawn from one sample of a study of CXCR3-negative and CXCR3-positive naive CD8 T cells. TCRdb re-called the 5' RACE reads; one entry per CDR3 protein, DNA not given. The sample table sets out some 120,000 distinct CDR3 sequences. The sequencing input was naive CXCR3+ CD8+ T cells from blood. The receptors derive from a human donor in good health. Some clones in this sample may be carry-over from other donors' samples. Each CDR3 is given with its conserved first and last residue. Each record gives: CDR3 protein, V gene, CDR3 length, J gene.

cdr3_aa: CASSIGTSRADTQYF
v_call: TRBV19
cdr3_length: 15
j_call: TRBJ2-3

cdr3_aa: CAISESGSSYEQYF
v_call: TRBV10-3
cdr3_length: 14
j_call: TRBJ2-7

cdr3_aa: CASSPRGNPQETQYF
v_call: TRBV11-2
cdr3_length: 15
j_call: TRBJ2-5

cdr3_aa: CASSRGRYQETQYF
v_call: TRBV3-1
cdr3_length: 14
j_call: TRBJ2-5

cdr3_aa: CASSYSWSYNEQFF
v_call: TRBV6-5
cdr3_length: 14
j_call: TRBJ2-1

cdr3_aa: CASSSGYEQYF
v_call: TRBV28
cdr3_length: 11
j_call: TRBJ2-7

cdr3_aa: CASSNGGSVNEQFF
v_call: TRBV6-5
cdr3_length: 14
j_call: TRBJ2-1

cdr3_aa: CSVLAGTGRVEQYF
v_call: TRBV29-1
cdr3_length: 14
j_call: TRBJ2-7

cdr3_aa: CSVLTSAYEQYF
v_call: TRBV29-1
cdr3_length: 12
j_call: TRBJ2-7

cdr3_aa: CATSRGIAGSYEQYF
v_call: TRBV15
cdr3_length: 15
j_call: TRBJ2-7

cdr3_aa: CASSRSIAGDDGELFF
v_call: TRBV5-4
cdr3_length: 16
j_call: TRBJ2-2

cdr3_aa: CASSPSVPGNYGYTF
v_call: TRBV9
cdr3_length: 15
j_call: TRBJ1-2

cdr3_aa: CASSQVPRGDQPQHF
v_call: TRBV4-1
cdr3_length: 15
j_call: TRBJ1-5

cdr3_aa: CSADSQTGELFF
v_call: TRBV20-1
cdr3_length: 12
j_call: TRBJ2-2

cdr3_aa: CAWSSQGQGFSNQPQHF
v_call: TRBV30
cdr3_length: 17
j_call: TRBJ1-5

cdr3_aa: CASSTTNEQFF
v_call: TRBV12-3/TRBV12-4
cdr3_length: 11
j_call: TRBJ2-1

cdr3_aa: CASSADGNTEAFF
v_call: TRBV9
cdr3_length: 13
j_call: TRBJ1-1

cdr3_aa: CSARGGTVETQYF
v_call: TRBV20-1
cdr3_length: 13
j_call: TRBJ2-5

cdr3_aa: CASSQDLAGADTQYF
v_call: TRBV14
cdr3_length: 15
j_call: TRBJ2-3

cdr3_aa: CASSLWTSGGYEQYF
v_call: TRBV7-6
cdr3_length: 15
j_call: TRBJ2-7